Listed below are T cell receptor beta chains from one sample, sequenced in a study of blood T cells in healthy people across ages. TCRdb called the 5' RACE reads again in MiXCR, with one record for every CDR3 protein. The table lists 800,000 to 1,300,000 distinct CDR3 sequences, approximately 25% of them singletons. The same data also contributed to another study, on T cells of mothers and their children.

The material sequenced was blood. Source of these receptors: a girl aged 2-15 years in good health. Each CDR3 is given with its conserved first and last residue. A D gene is named only where the DNA matches it firmly. Size values are once, few and many counts, or a class for expanded clones, and some rows have none.

j_call clone_size v_call d_call cdr3_nt cdr3_aa
TRBJ2-7 - TRBV4-2 - TGTGCCAGCAGCCAAGACTGGCCCCTCTCCTACGAGCAGTACTTC CASSQDWPLSYEQYF
TRBJ2-1 few TRBV6-6 - TGTGCCAGCAGCTGGGGTGGGCCCTACAATGAGCAGTTCTTC CASSWGGPYNEQFF
TRBJ1-1 few TRBV21-1 - TGTGCCAGCAGCAAAGCCAGGACAGCTAACACTGAAGCTTTCTTT CASSKARTANTEAFF
TRBJ2-3 few TRBV4-1 TRBD1 TGCGCCAGCAGCCAAGTCCAGGGGGCAGATACGCAGTATTTT CASSQVQGADTQYF
TRBJ2-5 few TRBV6-1 TRBD1 TGTGCCAGCATTCTCCGACAGGGGCAAGAGACCCAGTACTTC CASILRQGQETQYF
TRBJ2-1 - TRBV9 - TGTGCCAGCAGCGTCTACGAGGTGGCGAGCAACTACAATGAGCAGTTCTTC CASSVYEVASNYNEQFF
TRBJ2-1 few TRBV7-3 TRBD1 TGTGCCAGCAGCTTAAAGGGGGCCCCCTCCTACAATGAGCAGTTCTTC CASSLKGAPSYNEQFF
TRBJ1-2 - TRBV20-1 TRBD1 TGCAGTCGGCGGGAGGGGGACAGCCCCTATGGCTACACCTTC CSRREGDSPYGYTF
TRBJ2-1 - TRBV6-2/TRBV6-3 - TGTGCCAGCAGTTACCGCCCGCGGCGGGGACCCCGGAATGAGCAGTTCTTC CASSYRPRRGPRNEQFF
TRBJ2-7 - TRBV4-3 TRBD1 TGCGCCAGCAGCCCCTACAAGGGGGCTTACGAGCAGTACTTC CASSPYKGAYEQYF
TRBJ2-2 - TRBV19 TRBD1 TGTGCCAGTAGTGAGGAAACGGGACAGGTGAACACCGGGGAGCTGTTTTTT CASSEETGQVNTGELFF
TRBJ1-2 - TRBV20-1 - TGCAGTGCTCTCGAGCCCTCCCCAGGGGCGTTCTATGGCTACACCTTC CSALEPSPGAFYGYTF
TRBJ2-1 - TRBV4-2 - TGTGCCAGCAGCCAAGCCGGACAGCCCAATGAGCAGTTCTTC CASSQAGQPNEQFF
TRBJ2-1 once TRBV11-2 TRBD2 TGTGCCAGCAGCGGTATAGCGGGAAAGTCCAATGAGCAGTTCTTC CASSGIAGKSNEQFF
TRBJ2-2 few TRBV2 TRBD2 TGTGCCAGCAGTGAAGACGGAGCGGGAGGATTCGGGGAGCTGTTTTTT CASSEDGAGGFGELFF
TRBJ1-2 - TRBV7-8 - TGTGCCAGCAGCCCGGGCCTCGAAAGCTACACCTTC CASSPGLESYTF